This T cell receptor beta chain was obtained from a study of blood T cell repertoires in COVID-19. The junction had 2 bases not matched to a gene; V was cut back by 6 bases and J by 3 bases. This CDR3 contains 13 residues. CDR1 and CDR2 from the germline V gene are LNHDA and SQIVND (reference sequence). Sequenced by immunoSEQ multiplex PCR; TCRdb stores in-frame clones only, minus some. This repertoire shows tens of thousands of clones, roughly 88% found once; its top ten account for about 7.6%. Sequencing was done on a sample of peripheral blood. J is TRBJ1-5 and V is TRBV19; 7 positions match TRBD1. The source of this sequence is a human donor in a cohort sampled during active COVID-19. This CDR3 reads CASRGTANQPQHF. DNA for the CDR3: TGTGCCAGTAGGGGGACAGCCAATCAGCCCCAGCATTTT.